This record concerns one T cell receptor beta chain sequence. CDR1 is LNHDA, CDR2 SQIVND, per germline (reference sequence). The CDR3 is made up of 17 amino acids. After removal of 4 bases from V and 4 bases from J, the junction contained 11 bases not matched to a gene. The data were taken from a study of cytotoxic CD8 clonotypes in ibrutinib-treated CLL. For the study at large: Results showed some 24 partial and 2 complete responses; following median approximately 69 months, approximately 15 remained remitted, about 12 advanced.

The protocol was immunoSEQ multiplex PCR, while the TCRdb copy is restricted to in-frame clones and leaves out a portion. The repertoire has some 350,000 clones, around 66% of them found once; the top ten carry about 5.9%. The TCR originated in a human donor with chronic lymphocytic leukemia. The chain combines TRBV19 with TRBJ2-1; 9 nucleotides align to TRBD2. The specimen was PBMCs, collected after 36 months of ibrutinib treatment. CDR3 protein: CASSRRPGAGGYNEQFF. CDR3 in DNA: TGTGCCAGTAGTAGAAGACCGGGAGCGGGGGGATACAATGAGCAGTTCTTC.